The 9 T cell receptor beta chains below all came from one sample that was sequenced in a study of T-cell reconstitution after alpha-beta-depleted transplantation in children. Unique molecular identifiers were incorporated when the TCRbeta library was constructed. One entry per CDR3 protein, called by TCRdb with MiXCR from the PCR reads. The table lists under 750,000 distinct CDR3 sequences, more than 20% of them singletons. The material sequenced was PBMCs, mostly from graft donor cells, taken 360 days after TCRalphabeta/CD19-depleted stem cell transplant. The receptors stem from a boy younger than two who had a stem cell transplant for acute myeloid leukemia, so the T cells may come from the graft donor.

This clonotype was counted ten times or more. The chain carries TRBV5-1 and TRBJ1-6; D is perhaps TRBD1 (5 bases). The CDR3 loop spans 15 amino acids. Germline V gene sequence: CDR1 SGHRS, CDR2 YFSETQ. Trimming took 0 bases from V and 10 from J, leaving 14 bases between them. CDR3 sequence reads: CASSLAGGGESPLHF. DNA for the CDR3: TGCGCCAGCAGCTTGGCCGGGGGAGGCGAGTCACCCCTCCACTTT. Full variable domain (rest looked up from reference TRBV5-1 and TRBJ1-6): KAGVTQTPRYLIKTRGQQVTLSCSPISGHRSVSWYQQTPGQGLQFLFEYFSETQRNKGNFPGRFSGRQFSNSRSEMNVSTLELGDSALYLCASSLAGGGESPLHFGNGTRLTVT.

Only a few counts were recorded for this clonotype. V usage is TRBV20-1 and J usage is TRBJ2-5, with D perhaps matching TRBD2 (5 bases). The V gene lost 6 bases and the J gene lost 3 bases, with 20 bases spanning the gap. The CDR3 is 15 residues long. Germline lookup yields CDR1 DFQATT and CDR2 SNEGSKA (reference sequence). CDR3 amino acids: CSAEVVNSGKETQYF. Here the CDR3 DNA reads TGCAGTGCGGAGGTCGTAAATTCGGGGAAAGAGACCCAGTACTTC.

This clonotype was picked up many times. V usage is TRBV20-1 and J usage is TRBJ1-6; 9 bases fit TRBD1. Germline loops: CDR1 DFQATT, CDR2 SNEGSKA (reference sequence). After removal of 3 bases from V and 5 bases from J, the junction contained 2 bases not matched to a gene. The CDR3 runs 14 residues. CDR3: CSARGTGNNSPLHF. The CDR3, as DNA: TGCAGTGCTAGGGGGACAGGGAATAATTCACCCCTCCACTTT.

V gene TRBV5-1 combines with J gene TRBJ2-1; D might be TRBD1 or TRBD2, each matching 5 bases. Per germline, CDR1 SGHRS and CDR2 YFSETQ. Between the trimmed V and J ends, which lost 0 bases and 3 bases, there was a span of 10 bases. The CDR3 contains 15 residues. CDR3 protein: CASSLGGIVYNEQFF. The CDR3 region has the DNA TGCGCCAGCAGCTTGGGGGGGATAGTCTACAATGAGCAGTTCTTC.

This clonotype was counted at least ten times. The CDR3 protein is CASSLGLAGYNEQFF. The CDR3 coding sequence is TGTGCCAGCAGCTTAGGACTAGCGGGGTACAATGAGCAGTTCTTC. The rearrangement uses TRBV6-5 and TRBJ2-1, with 12 bases lining up with TRBD2. The CDR3 sequence is 15 residues long. CDR1 MNHEY and CDR2 SVGAGI come from the germline V gene. V gave up 6 bases and J gave up 4 bases; unmatched junction bases: 4.

This clonotype was found many times. The rearrangement joins TRBV7-9 to TRBJ1-4; 7 bases are shared with TRBD1. Losses at the gene ends were 5 bases for V and 8 bases for J; bases not matched to a gene: 5. Germline V gives CDR1 SEHNR, CDR2 FQNEAQ (reference sequence). This CDR3 spans 13 amino acids. DNA for the CDR3: TGTGCCAGCAGCACTACAGGGGTCGAAAAACTGTTTTTT. It is translated as CASSTTGVEKLFF.

The CDR3 is CASSHTGKETQYF. The CDR3 nucleotides read TGCGCCAGCAGCCATACAGGGAAAGAGACCCAGTACTTC. The genes are TRBV4-3 and TRBJ2-5; a possible D gene is TRBD1 (6 bases). Germline V lookup: CDR1 LGHNA, CDR2 YSLEER. V lost 3 bases and J lost 3, with 8 bases in between. The length of the CDR3 is 13 residues.

The table lists this clonotype with many counts. V and J are TRBV12-3 or TRBV12-4 and TRBJ2-5, with TRBD1 as a possible D gene (6 bases). The better agreement between TRBJ2-3 and the DNA end casts doubt on the J call. The CDR3 is made up of 11 amino acids. In DNA, the CDR3 is TGTGCCAGCAGGGGGGCTGAAACGCAGTATTTT. Translating gives CASRGAETQYF.

Here the CDR3 reads CASSSDQSVPRAFF. The DNA for the CDR3 is TGTGCCAGCAGTTCAGACCAGTCGGTTCCTCGGGCTTTCTTT. The chain carries TRBV5-6 and TRBJ1-1; no definite D call. The germline V and J ends were trimmed by 5 bases and 11 bases, with 22 bases remaining between them. Germline lookup yields CDR1 SGHDT and CDR2 YYEEEE. The CDR3 has 14 amino acids.